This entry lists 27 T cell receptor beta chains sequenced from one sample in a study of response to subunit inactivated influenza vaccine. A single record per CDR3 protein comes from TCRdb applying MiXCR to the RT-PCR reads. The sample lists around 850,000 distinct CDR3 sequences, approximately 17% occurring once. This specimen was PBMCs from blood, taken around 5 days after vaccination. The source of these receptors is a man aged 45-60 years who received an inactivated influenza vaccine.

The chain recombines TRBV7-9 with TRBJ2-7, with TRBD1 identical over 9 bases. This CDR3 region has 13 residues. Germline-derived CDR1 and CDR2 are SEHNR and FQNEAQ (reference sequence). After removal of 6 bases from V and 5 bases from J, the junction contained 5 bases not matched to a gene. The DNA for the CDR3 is TGTGCCAGCAGACGACAGGGGGTAAACGAGCAGTACTTC. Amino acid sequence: CASRRQGVNEQYF.

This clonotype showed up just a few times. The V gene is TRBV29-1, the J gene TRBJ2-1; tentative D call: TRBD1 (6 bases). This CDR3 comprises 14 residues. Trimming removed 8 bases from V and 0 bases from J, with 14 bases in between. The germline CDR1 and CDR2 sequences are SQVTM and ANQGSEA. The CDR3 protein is CSSLQDSSYNEQFF. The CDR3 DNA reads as TGCAGCTCCCTTCAGGACAGCTCCTACAATGAGCAGTTCTTC.

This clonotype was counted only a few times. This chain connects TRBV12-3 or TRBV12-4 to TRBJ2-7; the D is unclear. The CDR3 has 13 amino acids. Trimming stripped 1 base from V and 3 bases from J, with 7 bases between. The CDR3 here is CASSLVTVYEQYF. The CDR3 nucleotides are TGTGCCAGCAGTTTAGTGACGGTCTACGAGCAGTACTTC.

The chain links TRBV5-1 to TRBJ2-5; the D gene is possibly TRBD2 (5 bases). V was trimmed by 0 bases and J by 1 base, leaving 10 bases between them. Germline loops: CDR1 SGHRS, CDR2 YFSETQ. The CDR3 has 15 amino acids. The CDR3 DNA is TGCGCCAGCAGCTTGGGAGGGCCCCGCCAAGAGACCCAGTACTTC. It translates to CASSLGGPRQETQYF.

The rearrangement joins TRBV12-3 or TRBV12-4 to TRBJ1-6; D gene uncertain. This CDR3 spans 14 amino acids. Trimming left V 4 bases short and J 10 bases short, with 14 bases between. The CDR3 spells CASSSVIPRSPLHF. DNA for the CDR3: TGTGCCAGCAGTTCCGTTATACCCAGGTCACCCCTCCACTTT.

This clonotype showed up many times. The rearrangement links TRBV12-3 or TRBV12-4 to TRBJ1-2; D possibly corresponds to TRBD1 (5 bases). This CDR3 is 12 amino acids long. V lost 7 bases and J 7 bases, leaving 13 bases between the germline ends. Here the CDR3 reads CASTYGGGGYTF. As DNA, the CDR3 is TGTGCCAGCACCTATGGGGGGGGTGGCTACACCTTC.

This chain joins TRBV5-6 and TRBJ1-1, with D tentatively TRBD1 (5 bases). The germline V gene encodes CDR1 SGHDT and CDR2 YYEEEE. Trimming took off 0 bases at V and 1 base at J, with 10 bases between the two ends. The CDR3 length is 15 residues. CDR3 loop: CASSLEWGSNTEAFF. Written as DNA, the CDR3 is TGTGCCAGCAGCTTGGAGTGGGGGTCGAACACTGAAGCTTTCTTT. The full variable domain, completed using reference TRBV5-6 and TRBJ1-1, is DAGVTQSPTHLIKTRGQQVTLRCSPKSGHDTVSWYQQALGQGPQFIFQYYEEEERQRGNFPDRFSGHQFPNYSSELNVNALLLGDSALYLCASSLEWGSNTEAFFGQGTRLTVV.

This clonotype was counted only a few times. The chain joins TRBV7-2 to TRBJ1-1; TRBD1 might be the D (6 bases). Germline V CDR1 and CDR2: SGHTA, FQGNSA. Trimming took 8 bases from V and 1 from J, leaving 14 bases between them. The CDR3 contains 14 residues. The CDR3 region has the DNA TGTGCCAGCGGCCGACCACAGGGGAACACTGAAGCTTTCTTT. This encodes CASGRPQGNTEAFF.

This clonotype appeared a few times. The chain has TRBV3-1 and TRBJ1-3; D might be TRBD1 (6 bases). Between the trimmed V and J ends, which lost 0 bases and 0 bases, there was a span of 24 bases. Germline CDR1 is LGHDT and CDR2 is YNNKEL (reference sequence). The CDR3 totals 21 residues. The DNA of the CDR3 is TGTGCCAGCAGCCAAGATGCCCTAGCGGTGTGGGGGCGACTCTCTGGAAACACCATATATTTT. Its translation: CASSQDALAVWGRLSGNTIYF.

This CDR3 reads CASSQEEGQGGSYEQYF. The CDR3, as DNA: TGCGCCAGCAGCCAAGAGGAAGGACAGGGGGGGTCCTACGAGCAGTACTTC. This chain links TRBV4-1 with TRBJ2-7, with TRBD1 matching 10 bases. Unmatched junction bases numbered 6, after V lost 0 bases and J lost 1 base. The germline V gene has CDR1 MGHRA and CDR2 YSYEKL. CDR3 length: 17 residues.

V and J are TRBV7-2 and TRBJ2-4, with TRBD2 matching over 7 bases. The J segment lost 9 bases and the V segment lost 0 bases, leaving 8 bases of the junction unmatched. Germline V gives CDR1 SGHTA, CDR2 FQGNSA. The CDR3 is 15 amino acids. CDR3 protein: CASSLAVGGVGIQYF. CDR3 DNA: TGTGCCAGCAGCTTAGCGGTGGGAGGGGTGGGCATTCAGTACTTC.

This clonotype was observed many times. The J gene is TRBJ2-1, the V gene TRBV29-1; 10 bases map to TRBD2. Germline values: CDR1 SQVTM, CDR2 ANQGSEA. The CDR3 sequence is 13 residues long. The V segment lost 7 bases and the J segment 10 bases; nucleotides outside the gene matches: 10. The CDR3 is CSGKREGGLEQFF. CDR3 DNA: TGCAGCGGCAAGCGGGAGGGGGGGCTGGAGCAGTTCTTC.

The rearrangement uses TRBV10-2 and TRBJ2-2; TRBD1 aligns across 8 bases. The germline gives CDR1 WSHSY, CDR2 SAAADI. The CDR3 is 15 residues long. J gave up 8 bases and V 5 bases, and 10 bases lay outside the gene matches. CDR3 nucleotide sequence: TGCGCCAGCAGTAGCCAGGGGGCTCATTCAGGGGAGCTGTTTTTT. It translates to CASSSQGAHSGELFF.

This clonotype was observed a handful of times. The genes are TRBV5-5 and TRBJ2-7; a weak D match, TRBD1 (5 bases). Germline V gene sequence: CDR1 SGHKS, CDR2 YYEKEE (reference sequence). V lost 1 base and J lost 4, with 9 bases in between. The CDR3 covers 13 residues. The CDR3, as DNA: TGTGCCAGCAGCTTGAACGGACATTACGAGCAGTACTTC. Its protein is CASSLNGHYEQYF.

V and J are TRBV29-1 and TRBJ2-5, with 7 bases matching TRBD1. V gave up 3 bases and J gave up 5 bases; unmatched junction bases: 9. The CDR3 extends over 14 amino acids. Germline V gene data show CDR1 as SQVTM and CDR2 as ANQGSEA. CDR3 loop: CSVDRLRGLETQYF. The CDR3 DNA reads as TGCAGCGTTGATCGTTTAAGGGGGCTGGAGACCCAGTACTTC.

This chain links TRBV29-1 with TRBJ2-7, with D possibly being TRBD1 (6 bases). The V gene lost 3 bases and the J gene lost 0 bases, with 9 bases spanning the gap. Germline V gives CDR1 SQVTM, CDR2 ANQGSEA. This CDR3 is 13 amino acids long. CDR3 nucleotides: TGCAGCGTTGATCTGGACAGCTCCTACGAGCAGTACTTC. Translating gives CSVDLDSSYEQYF.

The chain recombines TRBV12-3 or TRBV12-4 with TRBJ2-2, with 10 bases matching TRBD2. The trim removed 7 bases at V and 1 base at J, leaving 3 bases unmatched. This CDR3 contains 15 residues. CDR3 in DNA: TGTGCCAGCAATGTAGCGGGAGGGAACACCGGGGAGCTGTTTTTT. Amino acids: CASNVAGGNTGELFF.

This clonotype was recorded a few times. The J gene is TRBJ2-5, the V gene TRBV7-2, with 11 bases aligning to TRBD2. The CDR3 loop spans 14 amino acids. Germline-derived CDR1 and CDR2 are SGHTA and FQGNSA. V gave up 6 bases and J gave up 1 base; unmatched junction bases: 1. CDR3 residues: CASRTSGGQETQYF. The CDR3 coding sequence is TGTGCCAGCAGAACTAGCGGGGGCCAAGAGACCCAGTACTTC. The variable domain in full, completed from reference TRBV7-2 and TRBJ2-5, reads GAGVSQSPSNKVTEKGKDVELRCDPISGHTALYWYRQSLGQGLEFLIYFQGNSAPDKSGLPSDRFSAERTGGSVSTLTIQRTQQEDSAVYLCASRTSGGQETQYFGPGTRLLVL.

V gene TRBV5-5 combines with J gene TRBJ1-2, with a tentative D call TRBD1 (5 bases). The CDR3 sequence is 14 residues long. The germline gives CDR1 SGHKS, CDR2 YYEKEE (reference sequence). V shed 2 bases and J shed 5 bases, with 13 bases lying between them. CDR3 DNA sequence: TGTGCCAGCAGCTTAGGAGGGGAGATATATGGCTACACCTTC. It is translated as CASSLGGEIYGYTF.

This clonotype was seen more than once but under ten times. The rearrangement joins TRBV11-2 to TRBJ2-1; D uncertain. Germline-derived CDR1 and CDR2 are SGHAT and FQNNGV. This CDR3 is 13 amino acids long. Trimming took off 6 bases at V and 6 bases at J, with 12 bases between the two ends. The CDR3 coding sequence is TGTGCCAGCAGGAAACTGGGGTTCAATGAGCAGTTCTTC. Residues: CASRKLGFNEQFF.

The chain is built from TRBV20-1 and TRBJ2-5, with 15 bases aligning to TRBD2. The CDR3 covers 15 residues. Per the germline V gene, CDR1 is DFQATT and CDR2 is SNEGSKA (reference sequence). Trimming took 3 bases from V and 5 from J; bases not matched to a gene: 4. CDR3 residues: CSASPGTSGGETQYF. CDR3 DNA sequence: TGCAGTGCTAGTCCCGGGACTAGCGGGGGGGAGACCCAGTACTTC.

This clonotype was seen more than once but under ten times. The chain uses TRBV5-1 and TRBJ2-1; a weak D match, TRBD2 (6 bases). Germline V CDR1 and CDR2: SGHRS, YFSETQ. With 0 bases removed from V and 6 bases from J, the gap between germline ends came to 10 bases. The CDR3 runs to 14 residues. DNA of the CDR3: TGCGCCAGCAGCTTGGGTGGGACTTCCAATGAGCAGTTCTTC. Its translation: CASSLGGTSNEQFF.

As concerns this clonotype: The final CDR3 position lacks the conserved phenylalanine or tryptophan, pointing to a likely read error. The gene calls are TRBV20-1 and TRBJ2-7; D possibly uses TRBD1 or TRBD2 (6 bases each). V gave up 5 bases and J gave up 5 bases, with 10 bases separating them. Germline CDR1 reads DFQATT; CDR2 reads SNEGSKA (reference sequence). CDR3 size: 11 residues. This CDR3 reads CSAARGHEQYL. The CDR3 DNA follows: TGCAGTGCTGCCCGGGGGCACGAGCAGTACTTG.

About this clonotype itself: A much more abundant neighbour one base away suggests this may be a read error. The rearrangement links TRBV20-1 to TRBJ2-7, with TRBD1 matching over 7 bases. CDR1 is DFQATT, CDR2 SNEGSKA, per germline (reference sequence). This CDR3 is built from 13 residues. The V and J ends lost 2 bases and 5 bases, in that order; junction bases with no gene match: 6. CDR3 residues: CSARSQGVHEQYF. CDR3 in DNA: TGCAGTGCTAGATCCCAGGGGGTCCACGAGCAGTACTTC.

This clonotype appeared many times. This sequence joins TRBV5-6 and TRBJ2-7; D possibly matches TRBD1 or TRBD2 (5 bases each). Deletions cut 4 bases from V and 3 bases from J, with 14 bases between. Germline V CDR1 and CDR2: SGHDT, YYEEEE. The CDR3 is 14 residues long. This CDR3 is CASSILLGDYEQYF. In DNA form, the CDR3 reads TGTGCCAGCAGCATCCTCCTGGGGGACTACGAGCAGTACTTC. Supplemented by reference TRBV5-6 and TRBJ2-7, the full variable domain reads DAGVTQSPTHLIKTRGQQVTLRCSPKSGHDTVSWYQQALGQGPQFIFQYYEEEERQRGNFPDRFSGHQFPNYSSELNVNALLLGDSALYLCASSILLGDYEQYFGPGTRLTVT.

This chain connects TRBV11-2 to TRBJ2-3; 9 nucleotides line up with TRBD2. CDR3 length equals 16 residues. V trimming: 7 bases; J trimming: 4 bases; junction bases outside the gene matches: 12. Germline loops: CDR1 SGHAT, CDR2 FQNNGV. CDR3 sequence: CASTSPSSGGADTQYF. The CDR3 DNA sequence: TGTGCCAGCACCTCCCCGAGTAGCGGGGGCGCAGATACGCAGTATTTT.

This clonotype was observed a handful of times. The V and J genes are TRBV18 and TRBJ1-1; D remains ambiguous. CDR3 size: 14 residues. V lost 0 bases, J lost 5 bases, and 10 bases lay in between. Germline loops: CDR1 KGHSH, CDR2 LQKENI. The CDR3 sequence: CASSPPGRATEAFF. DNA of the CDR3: TGTGCCAGCTCACCACCGGGGAGGGCAACTGAAGCTTTCTTT.